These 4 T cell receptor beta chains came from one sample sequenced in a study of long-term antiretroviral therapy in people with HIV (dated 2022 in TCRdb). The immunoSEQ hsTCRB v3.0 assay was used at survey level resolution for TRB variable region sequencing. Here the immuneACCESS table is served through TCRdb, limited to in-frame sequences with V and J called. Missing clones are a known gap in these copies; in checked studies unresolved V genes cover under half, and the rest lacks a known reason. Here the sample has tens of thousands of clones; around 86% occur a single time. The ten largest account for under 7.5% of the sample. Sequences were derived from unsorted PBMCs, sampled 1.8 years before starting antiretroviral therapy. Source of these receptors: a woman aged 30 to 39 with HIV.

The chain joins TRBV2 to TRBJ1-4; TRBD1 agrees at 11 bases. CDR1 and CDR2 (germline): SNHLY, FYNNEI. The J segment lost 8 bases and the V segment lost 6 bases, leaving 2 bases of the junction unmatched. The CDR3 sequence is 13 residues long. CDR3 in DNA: TGTGCCAGCAGGGGGACAGGGGGAGAAAAACTGTTTTTT. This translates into CASRGTGGEKLFF.

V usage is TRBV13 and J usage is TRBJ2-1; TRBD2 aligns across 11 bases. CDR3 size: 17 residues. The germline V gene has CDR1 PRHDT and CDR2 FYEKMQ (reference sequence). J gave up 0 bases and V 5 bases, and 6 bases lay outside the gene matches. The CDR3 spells CASSPRLAGSSYNEQFF. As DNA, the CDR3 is TGTGCCAGCAGCCCAAGACTAGCGGGGAGCTCCTACAATGAGCAGTTCTTC.

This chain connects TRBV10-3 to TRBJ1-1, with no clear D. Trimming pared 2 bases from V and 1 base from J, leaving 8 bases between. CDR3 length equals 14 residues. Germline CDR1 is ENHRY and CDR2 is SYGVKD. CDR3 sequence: CAISEPPGNTEAFF. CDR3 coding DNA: TGTGCCATCAGTGAGCCCCCCGGGAACACTGAAGCTTTCTTT.

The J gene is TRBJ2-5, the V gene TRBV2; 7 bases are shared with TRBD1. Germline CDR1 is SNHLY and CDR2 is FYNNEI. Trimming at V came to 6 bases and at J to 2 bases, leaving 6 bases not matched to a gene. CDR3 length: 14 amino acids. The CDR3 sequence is CASRYRGQQETQYF. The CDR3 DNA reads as TGTGCCAGCAGATACAGGGGACAGCAAGAGACCCAGTACTTC.